The entry below gives a single TCR beta chain sequence along with its context. One end of the junction fails to match germline, which may point to a read error. Purification of the CD8+ and CD4+ T cells relied on negative isolation, and TEMRA cells underwent FACS enrichment. RNA totalling about 0.5 to 1 ug underwent reverse transcription with random hexamers. The TCR beta CDR3 was amplified by immunoSEQ multiplex PCR across 54 Vbeta, 13 Jbeta. TCRdb ran MiXCR on the immunoSEQ multiplex PCR reads and lists one entry per CDR3 protein. The sample comprises around 200,000 distinct CDR3 sequences, approximately 95% of which are singletons, and 0.082% rests with the top ten. The CDR3 consists of 14 residues. Germline values: CDR1 LGHDT, CDR2 YNNKEL (reference sequence). These data come from a study of CD8 T cells in Susac syndrome.

This clonotype was obtained from a human donor with multiple sclerosis. Sample: CD4+ T cells from PBMCs. The V call is TRBV3-1, the J call TRBJ2-7, with D maybe TRBD2 (6 bases). CDR3 nucleotides: TGTGCCAGCAACCAACGGGGGAATTCCTACGAGCAGTACTTC. Translating gives CASNQRGNSYEQYF.